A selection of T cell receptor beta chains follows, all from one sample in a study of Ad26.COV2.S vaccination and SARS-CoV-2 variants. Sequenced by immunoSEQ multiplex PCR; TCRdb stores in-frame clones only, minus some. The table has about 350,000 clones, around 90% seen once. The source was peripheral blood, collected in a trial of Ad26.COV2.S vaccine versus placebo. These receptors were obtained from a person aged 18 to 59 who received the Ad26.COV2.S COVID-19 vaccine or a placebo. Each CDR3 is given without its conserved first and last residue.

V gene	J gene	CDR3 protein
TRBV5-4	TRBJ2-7	ASSKDHEQY
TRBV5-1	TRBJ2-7	ASSSPGGAYEQY
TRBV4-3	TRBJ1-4	ASSQEVHRGVRKLF
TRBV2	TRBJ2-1	ASSDRQSGGFCPL
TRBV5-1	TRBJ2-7	ASSLAGGGTYEQY
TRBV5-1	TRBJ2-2	ASSFGPGELF
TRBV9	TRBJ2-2	ASSVGQGPGELF
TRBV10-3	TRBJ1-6	AIWDERNSPLH
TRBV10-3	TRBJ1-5	AIRQTSNQPQH
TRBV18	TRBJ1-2	ASSPPPRYRTASIDT
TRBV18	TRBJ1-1	ASSPGTAKNTEAF
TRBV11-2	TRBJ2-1	ASSPGQGAEQF
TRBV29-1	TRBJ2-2	SVRKAGFTGELF
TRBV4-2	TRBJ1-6	ASSQELFLQGRNSPLH
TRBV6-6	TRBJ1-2	ASSYSFREDGYT
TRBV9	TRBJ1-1	ASSSPPDRDTEAF
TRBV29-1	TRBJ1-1	SVRGAIGNTEAF
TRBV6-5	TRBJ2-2	ASSSDDRPVGELF
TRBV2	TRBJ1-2	ASSEVGQGFGGYT
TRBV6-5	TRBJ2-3	ASSYSRGGGTDTQY
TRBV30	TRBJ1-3	AWSVWGSGNTIY
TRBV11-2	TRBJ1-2	ASSLGTGLQYGYT
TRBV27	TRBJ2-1	ATKTAYNEQF
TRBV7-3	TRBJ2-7	ASSSDPGSYEQY
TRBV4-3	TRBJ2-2	ASSPDTGELF
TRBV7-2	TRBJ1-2	ASSLEGQGPSVA
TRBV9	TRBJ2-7	ASSVTGGMYEQY
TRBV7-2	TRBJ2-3	ASSLAVFGGGAGDTQY
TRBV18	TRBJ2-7	ASSPPGQGSEQY
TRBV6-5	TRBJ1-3	ASSYSTGVGNTIY
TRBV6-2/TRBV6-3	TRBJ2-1	ASSYDSFNEQF
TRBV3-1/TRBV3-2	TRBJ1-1	ASAGGPNTEAF
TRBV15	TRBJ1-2	ATSRDGTGASFRDGYT
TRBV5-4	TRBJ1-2	ASSLETPEGGYT
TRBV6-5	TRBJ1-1	ASSYDRLNTEAF
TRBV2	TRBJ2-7	ASSEWDPMGYEQY
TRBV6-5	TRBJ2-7	ASSYQSRGYDEQY
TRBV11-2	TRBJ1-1	ASSEPRFGTEAF
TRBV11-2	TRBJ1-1	ASSLAVGAGGWTEAF
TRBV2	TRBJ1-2	ASSNKGAAGYT
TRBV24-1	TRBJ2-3	ATSEAAGGRSDTQY
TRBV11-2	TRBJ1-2	ASSLGLGGRRDYGYT
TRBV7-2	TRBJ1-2	ASSLQASDYGYT
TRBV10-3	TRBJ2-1	AISDLLAGSVDEQF
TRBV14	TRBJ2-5	ASSLEMETQY
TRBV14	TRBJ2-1	ASSQYRGSYNEQF
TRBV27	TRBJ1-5	ASSSGERDQPQH
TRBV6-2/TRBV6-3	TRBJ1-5	ASSYGHEWGNQPQH
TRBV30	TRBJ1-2	AWSVNYGYT
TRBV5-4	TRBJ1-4	ASSVASQGELF
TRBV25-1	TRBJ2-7	ASSVLEGFEQY
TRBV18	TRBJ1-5	ASSSGHGTGSWSNQPQH
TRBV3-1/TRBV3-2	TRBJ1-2	ASSHRSRQGGGGYT
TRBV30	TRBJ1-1	AWGGVGDTEAF
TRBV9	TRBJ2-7	ASSPGGIEQY
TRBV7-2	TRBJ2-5	ASKTSGGVQETQY
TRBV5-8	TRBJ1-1	ASSYSETEAF
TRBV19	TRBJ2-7	ASSSPDLLEQY
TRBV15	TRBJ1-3	ATSSPDSGNTIY
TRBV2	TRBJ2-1	ASSRTGPPYNEQF